This TCR beta chain stems from a study of human T cells and chemical hapten exposure. Study details: Each patch test put 0.01% DPC on the upper back, and results were read at 6 days. Alopecia areata, totalis or universalis affected patients, mainly female. The study's findings and limits: Since the donors had alopecia, their immune response may not be the same as that of healthy people.

Germline V gives CDR1 SGHRS, CDR2 YFSETQ. This CDR3 region has 14 residues. Trimming took off 1 base at V and 6 bases at J, with 10 bases between the two ends. About this clonotype: Its antigen is unknown.

TCRdb redid the calling of the RACE reads with MiXCR, one entry per CDR3 protein. The profile shows fewer than 80,000 distinct CDR3 sequences, about a tenth of them singletons. This sample's time point: patch test 2, 6 weeks after DPC sensitization. Treatment indicated: therapeutic diphenylcyclopropenone sensitization with weekly scalp DPC. This chain links TRBV5-1 with TRBJ1-4; tentative D call: TRBD1 (6 bases). The sequence was obtained from a woman aged 45-59 years with alopecia areata. Some clones in this sample may be carry-over from other donors' samples. The material sequenced was whole blood, taken in connection with sensitization to the hapten diphenylcyclopropenone (DPC). CDR3 amino acids: CASSLNNRDEKLFF. The CDR3 DNA reads as TGCGCCAGCAGCTTGAATAACAGGGATGAAAAACTGTTTTTT.